This T cell receptor beta chain was obtained from a study of T cell responses to AZD1222 COVID-19 vaccine. Broader study findings: Every sample of the repertoires postdated the peak T cell response.

Assay: immunoSEQ multiplex PCR; the TCRdb copy retains only in-frame clones and omits some. The data contain approximately 150,000 clones, 80% to 95% of them singletons. In this sample, this clone turned up once. What it binds is unknown. The specimen comprised peripheral blood, sampled on day 0 of AZD1222 vaccination. The TCR was taken from an adult in good health.

In DNA, the CDR3 is TGTGCCAGCAGTTACTCGGGGTATAATTCACCCCTCCACTTT. As protein: CASSYSGYNSPLHF. The V gene is TRBV6-5, the J gene TRBJ1-6, with D hard to call. The CDR3 loop spans 14 amino acids. Trimming pared 0 bases from V and 4 bases from J, leaving 4 bases between. The germline V gene encodes CDR1 MNHEY and CDR2 SVGAGI.